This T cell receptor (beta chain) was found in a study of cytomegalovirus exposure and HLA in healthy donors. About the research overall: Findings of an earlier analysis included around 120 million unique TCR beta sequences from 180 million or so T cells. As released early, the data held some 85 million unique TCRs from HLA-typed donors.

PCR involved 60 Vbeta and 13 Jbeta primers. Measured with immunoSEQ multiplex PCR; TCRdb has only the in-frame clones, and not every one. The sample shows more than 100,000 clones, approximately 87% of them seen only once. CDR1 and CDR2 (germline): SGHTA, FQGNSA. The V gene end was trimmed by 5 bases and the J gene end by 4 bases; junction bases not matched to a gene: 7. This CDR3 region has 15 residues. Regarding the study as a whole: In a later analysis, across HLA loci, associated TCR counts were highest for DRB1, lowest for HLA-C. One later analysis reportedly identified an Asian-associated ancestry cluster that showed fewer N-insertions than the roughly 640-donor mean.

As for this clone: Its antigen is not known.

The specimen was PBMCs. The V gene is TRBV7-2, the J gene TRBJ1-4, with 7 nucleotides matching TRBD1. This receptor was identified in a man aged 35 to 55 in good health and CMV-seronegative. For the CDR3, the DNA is TGTGCCAGCAGCGCCCAGGGGGGAAATAATGAAAAACTGTTTTTT. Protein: CASSAQGGNNEKLFF.